This T cell receptor (beta chain) was observed in a study of cytomegalovirus exposure and HLA in healthy donors. General observations from the study: Many donors carried some public TCRs, although rarity characterized most TCR sequences.

As regards this clone: Its antigen is not known.

PCR involved 60 Vbeta and 13 Jbeta primers. Some clones are missing from TCRdb's copy, which holds only in-frame ones; the method was immunoSEQ multiplex PCR. The table has around 99,000 clones, over 65% seen once. Germline V gene sequence: CDR1 ENHRY, CDR2 SYGVKD. V lost 4 bases to trimming and J lost 4 bases, with 19 bases between them. This CDR3 region has 16 residues. This clonotype was obtained from a woman in her 40s in good health and CMV-seropositive. The sequencing sample was made of PBMCs. The chain uses TRBV10-3 and TRBJ1-1; D possibly corresponds to TRBD1 (5 bases). CDR3 loop: CAISGTGSVGATEAFF. CDR3 bases: TGTGCCATCAGTGGGACCGGGAGCGTCGGGGCCACTGAAGCTTTCTTT.